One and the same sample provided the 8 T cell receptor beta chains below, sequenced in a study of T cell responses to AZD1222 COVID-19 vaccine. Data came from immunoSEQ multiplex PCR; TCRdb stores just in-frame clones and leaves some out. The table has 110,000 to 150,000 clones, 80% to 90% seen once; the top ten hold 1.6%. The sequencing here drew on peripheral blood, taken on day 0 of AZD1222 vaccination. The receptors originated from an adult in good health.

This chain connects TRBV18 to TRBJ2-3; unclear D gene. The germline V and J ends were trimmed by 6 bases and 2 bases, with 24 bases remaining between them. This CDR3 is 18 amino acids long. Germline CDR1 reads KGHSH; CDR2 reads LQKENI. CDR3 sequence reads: CASSQPLQSLVATDTQYF. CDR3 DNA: TGTGCCAGCTCTCAACCACTGCAATCCCTAGTGGCCACAGATACGCAGTATTTT.

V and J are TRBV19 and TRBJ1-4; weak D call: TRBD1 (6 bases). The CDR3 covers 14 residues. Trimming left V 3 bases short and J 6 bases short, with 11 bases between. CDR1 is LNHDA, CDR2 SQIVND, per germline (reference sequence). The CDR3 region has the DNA TGTGCCAGTAGTATCGACAGGTGGGATGAAAAACTGTTTTTT. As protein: CASSIDRWDEKLFF.

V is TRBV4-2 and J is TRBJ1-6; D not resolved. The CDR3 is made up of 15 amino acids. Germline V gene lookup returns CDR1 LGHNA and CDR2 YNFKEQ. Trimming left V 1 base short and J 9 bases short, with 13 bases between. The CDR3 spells CASSQVYGVGSPLHF. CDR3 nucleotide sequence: TGTGCCAGCAGCCAAGTTTACGGAGTTGGTTCACCCCTCCACTTT.

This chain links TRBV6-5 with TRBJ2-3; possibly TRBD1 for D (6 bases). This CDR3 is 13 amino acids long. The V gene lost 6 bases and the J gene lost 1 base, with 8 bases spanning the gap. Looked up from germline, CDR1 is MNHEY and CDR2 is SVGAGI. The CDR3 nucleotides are TGTGCCAGCAGCAGACAGGGCACAGATACGCAGTATTTT. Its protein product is CASSRQGTDTQYF.

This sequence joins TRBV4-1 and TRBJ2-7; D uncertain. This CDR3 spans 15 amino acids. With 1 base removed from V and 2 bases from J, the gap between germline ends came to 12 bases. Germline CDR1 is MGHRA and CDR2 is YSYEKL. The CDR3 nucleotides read TGCGCCAGCAGCCAAGGGCGTCTGGACCCCTACGAGCAGTACTTC. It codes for CASSQGRLDPYEQYF.

DNA of the CDR3: TGTGCCAGCAGCTTGGAGGCAGGGCCGACTAACTATGGCTACACCTTC. The encoded protein is CASSLEAGPTNYGYTF. The chain recombines TRBV5-4 with TRBJ1-2; D is perhaps TRBD1 (5 bases). Germline V gene data show CDR1 as SGHNT and CDR2 as YYREEE (reference sequence). This CDR3 spans 16 amino acids. V dropped 0 bases and J dropped 0 bases, with 12 bases sitting between them.

The CDR3 spells CASSAQGGNTEAFF. CDR3 sequence (DNA): TGTGCCAGCAGTGCCCAAGGAGGGAACACTGAAGCTTTCTTT. V is TRBV25-1 and J is TRBJ1-1; no definite D call. The V gene's germline CDR1 is MGHDK and CDR2 SYGVNS. With 4 bases removed from V and 1 base from J, the gap between germline ends came to 10 bases. This CDR3 spans 14 amino acids.

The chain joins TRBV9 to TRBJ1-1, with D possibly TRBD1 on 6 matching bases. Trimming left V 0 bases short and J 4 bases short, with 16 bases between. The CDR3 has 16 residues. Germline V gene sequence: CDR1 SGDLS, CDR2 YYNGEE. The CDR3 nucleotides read TGTGCCAGCAGCGTAGGAACAGGGACCCCACCCACTGAAGCTTTCTTT. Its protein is CASSVGTGTPPTEAFF.